This T cell receptor beta chain was documented in a study of blood T cell repertoires in COVID-19. Grouping used clinical history reported by participants in a survey and questionnaire. The CDR3 consists of 17 residues. V was clipped by 5 bases and J by 0 bases; unmatched bases: 9. Germline CDR1 and CDR2: MNHNY and SVGAGI (reference sequence). Here immunoSEQ multiplex PCR was the method, and the copy in TCRdb shows in-frame clones only, minus some. The sample shows approximately 130,000 clones, 83% of them seen only once. V is TRBV6-6 and J is TRBJ1-3, with 8 bases that match TRBD1. Input material: PBMCs or T cells enriched from blood (not recorded which). This clonotype was obtained from a man under 40 who had recovered from COVID-19. This CDR3 reads CASSQQLTGGSGNTIYF. Written as DNA, the CDR3 is TGTGCCAGCAGTCAGCAGCTTACAGGGGGCTCTGGAAACACCATATATTTT.